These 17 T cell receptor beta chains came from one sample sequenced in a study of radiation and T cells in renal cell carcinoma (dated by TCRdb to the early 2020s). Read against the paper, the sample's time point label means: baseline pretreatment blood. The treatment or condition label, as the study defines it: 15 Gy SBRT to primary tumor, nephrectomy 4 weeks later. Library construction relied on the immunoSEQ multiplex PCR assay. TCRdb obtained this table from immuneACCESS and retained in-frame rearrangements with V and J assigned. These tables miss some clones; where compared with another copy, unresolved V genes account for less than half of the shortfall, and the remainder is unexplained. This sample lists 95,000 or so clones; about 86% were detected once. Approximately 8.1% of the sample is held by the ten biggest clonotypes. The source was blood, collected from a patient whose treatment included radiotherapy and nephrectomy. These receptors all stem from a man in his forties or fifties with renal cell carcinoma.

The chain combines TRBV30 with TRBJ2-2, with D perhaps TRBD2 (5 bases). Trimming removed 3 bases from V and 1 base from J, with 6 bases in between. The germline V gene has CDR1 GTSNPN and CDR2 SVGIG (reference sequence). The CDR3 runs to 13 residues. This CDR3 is CAWSAGNTGELFF. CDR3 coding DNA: TGTGCCTGGAGCGCGGGGAACACCGGGGAGCTGTTTTTT.

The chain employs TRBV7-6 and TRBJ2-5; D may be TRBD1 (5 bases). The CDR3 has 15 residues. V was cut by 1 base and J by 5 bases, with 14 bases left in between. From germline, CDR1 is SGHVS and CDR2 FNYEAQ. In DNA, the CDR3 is TGTGCCAGCAGCTTAGGACCAGGGAAGGGGGAGACCCAGTACTTC. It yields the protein CASSLGPGKGETQYF.

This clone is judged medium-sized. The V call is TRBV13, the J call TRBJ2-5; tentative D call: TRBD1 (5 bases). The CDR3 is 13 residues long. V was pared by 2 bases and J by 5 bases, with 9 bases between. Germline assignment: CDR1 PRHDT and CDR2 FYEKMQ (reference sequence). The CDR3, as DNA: TGTGCCAGCAGCTTACAGGGTTGGGAGACCCAGTACTTC. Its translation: CASSLQGWETQYF.

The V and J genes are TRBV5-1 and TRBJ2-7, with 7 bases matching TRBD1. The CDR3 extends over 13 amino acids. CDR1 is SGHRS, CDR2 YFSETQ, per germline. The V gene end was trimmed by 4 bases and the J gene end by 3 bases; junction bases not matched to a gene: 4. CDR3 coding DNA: TGCGCCAGCAGCGACGACAGGGTCTACGAGCAGTACTTC. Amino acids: CASSDDRVYEQYF.

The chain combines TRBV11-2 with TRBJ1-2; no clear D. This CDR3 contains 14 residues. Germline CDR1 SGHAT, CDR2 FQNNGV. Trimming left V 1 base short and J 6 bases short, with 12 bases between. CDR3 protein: CASSLAPRWDGYTF. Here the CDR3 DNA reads TGTGCCAGCAGCTTAGCCCCCAGATGGGATGGCTACACCTTC.

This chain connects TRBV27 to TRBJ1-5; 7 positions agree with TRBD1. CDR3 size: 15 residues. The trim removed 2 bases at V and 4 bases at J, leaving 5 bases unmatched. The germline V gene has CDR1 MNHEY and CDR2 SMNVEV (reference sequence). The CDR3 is CASSLLGTVNQPQHF. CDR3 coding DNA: TGTGCCAGCAGTTTACTTGGGACAGTGAATCAGCCCCAGCATTTT.

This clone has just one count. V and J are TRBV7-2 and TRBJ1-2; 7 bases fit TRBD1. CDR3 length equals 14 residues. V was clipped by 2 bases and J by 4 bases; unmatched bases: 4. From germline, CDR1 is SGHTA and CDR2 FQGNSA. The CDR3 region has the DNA TGTGCCAGCAGCTTAAGCCGGGACAGCTATGGCTACACCTTC. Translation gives CASSLSRDSYGYTF.

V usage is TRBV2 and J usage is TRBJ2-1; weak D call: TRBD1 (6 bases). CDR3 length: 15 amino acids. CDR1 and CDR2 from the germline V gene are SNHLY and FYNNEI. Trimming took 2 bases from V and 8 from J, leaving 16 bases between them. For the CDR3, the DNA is TGTGCCAGCAGTGAAATAGGGGGTCTTGCCGATGAGCAGTTCTTC. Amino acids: CASSEIGGLADEQFF.

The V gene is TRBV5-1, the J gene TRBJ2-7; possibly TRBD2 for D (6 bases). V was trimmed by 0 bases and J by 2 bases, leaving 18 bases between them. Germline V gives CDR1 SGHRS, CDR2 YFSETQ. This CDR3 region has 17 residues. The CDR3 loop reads CASSLARRDFQAYEQYF. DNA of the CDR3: TGCGCCAGCAGCTTGGCCCGGAGGGATTTTCAGGCCTACGAGCAGTACTTC. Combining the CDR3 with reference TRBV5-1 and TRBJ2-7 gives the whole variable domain KAGVTQTPRYLIKTRGQQVTLSCSPISGHRSVSWYQQTPGQGLQFLFEYFSETQRNKGNFPGRFSGRQFSNSRSEMNVSTLELGDSALYLCASSLARRDFQAYEQYFGPGTRLTVT.

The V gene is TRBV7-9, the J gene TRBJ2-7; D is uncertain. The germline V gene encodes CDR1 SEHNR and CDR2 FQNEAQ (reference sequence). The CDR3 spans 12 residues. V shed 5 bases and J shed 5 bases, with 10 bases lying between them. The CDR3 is CASSPLGHEQYF. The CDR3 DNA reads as TGTGCCAGCAGCCCTCTAGGCCACGAGCAGTACTTC. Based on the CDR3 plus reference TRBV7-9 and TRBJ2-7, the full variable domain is DTGVSQNPRHKITKRGQNVTFRCDPISEHNRLYWYRQTLGQGPEFLTYFQNEAQLEKSRLLSDRFSAERPKGSFSTLEIQRTEQGDSAMYLCASSPLGHEQYFGPGTRLTVT.

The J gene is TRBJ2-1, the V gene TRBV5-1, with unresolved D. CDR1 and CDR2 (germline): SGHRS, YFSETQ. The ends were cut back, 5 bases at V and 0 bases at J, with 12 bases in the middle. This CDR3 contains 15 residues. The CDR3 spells CASSEKIGSYNEQFF. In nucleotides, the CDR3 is TGCGCCAGCAGTGAGAAAATCGGCTCCTACAATGAGCAGTTCTTC. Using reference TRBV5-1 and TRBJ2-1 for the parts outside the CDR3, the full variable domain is KAGVTQTPRYLIKTRGQQVTLSCSPISGHRSVSWYQQTPGQGLQFLFEYFSETQRNKGNFPGRFSGRQFSNSRSEMNVSTLELGDSALYLCASSEKIGSYNEQFFGPGTRLTVL.

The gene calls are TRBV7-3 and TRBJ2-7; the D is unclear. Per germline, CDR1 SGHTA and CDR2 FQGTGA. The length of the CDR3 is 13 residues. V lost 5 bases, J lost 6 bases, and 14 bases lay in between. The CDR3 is CASSPYSLGEQYF. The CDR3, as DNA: TGTGCCAGCAGCCCTTACTCTCTGGGCGAGCAGTACTTC. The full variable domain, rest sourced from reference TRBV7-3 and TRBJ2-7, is GAGVSQTPSNKVTEKGKYVELRCDPISGHTALYWYRQSLGQGPEFLIYFQGTGAADDSGLPNDRFFAVRPEGSVSTLKIQRTERGDSAVYLCASSPYSLGEQYFGPGTRLTVT.

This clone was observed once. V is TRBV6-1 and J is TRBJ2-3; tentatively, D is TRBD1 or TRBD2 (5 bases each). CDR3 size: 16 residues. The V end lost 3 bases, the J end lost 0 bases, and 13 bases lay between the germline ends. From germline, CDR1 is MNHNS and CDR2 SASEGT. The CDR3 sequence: CASSEGVASSTDTQYF. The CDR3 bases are TGTGCCAGCAGTGAGGGGGTGGCCTCTAGCACAGATACGCAGTATTTT.

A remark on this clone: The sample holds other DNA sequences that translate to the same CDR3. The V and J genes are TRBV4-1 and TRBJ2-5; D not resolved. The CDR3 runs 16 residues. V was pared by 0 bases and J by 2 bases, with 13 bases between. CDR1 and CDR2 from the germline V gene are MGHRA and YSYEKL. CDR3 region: CASSQDLLGRQETQYF. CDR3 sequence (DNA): TGCGCCAGCAGCCAAGATCTCCTGGGTCGACAAGAGACCCAGTACTTC.

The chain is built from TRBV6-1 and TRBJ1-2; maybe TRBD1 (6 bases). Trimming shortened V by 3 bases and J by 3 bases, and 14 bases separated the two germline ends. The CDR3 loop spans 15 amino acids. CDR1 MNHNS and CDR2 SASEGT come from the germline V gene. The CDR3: CASSEGHSTDYGYTF. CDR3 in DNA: TGTGCCAGCAGTGAGGGACACAGCACTGACTATGGCTACACCTTC.

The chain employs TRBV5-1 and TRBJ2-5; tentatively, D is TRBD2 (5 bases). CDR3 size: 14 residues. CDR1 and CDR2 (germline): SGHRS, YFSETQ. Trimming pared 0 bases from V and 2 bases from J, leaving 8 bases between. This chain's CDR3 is CASSLVGVQETQYF. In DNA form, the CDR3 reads TGCGCCAGCAGCTTGGTCGGGGTGCAAGAGACCCAGTACTTC.

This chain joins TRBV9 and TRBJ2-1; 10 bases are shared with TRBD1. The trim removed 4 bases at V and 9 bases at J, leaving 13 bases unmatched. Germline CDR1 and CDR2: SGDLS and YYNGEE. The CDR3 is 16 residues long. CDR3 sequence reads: CASSPSSGTGVGEQFF. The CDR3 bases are TGTGCCAGCAGCCCGAGCTCCGGGACAGGGGTCGGTGAGCAGTTCTTC.